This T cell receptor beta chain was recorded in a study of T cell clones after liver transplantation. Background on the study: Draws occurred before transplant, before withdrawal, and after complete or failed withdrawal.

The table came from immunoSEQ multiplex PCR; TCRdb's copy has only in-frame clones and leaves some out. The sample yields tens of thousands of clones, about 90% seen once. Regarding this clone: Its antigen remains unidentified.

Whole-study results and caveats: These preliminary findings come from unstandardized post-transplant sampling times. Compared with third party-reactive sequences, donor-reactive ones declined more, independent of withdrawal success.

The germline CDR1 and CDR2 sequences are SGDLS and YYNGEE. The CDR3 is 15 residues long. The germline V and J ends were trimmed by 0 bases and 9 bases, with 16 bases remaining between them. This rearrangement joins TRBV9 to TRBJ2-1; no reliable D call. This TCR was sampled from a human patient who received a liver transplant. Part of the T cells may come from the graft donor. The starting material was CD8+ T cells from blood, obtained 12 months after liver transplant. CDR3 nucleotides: TGTGCCAGCAGCGTAGCGGCTAGTGGTGGTGGTGAGCAGTTCTTC. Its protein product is CASSVAASGGGEQFF.